This entry is about one T cell receptor beta chain. Its antigen is still unknown. These data come from a study of T-cell memory formation after mild COVID-19. Study observations and caveats: Among CD4+ contracting clones, most were CM and EM, and CD8+ ones EMRA. Among clones peaking at day 37 in the second wave, SARS-CoV-2 specificity remained unconfirmed. There were some responding clones in pre-infection memory, which suggested that cross-reactive memory had joined.

5'RACE, which relied on constant-segment primers, yielded TCR alpha and TCR beta cDNA libraries carrying sample barcodes and UMIs. TCRdb itself ran the 5' RACE reads through MiXCR, one entry per CDR3 protein. The data hold around 110,000 distinct CDR3 sequences, with 17% observed a single time. Germline V gene lookup returns CDR1 SQVTM and CDR2 ANQGSEA. The CDR3 sequence is 17 residues long. With 6 bases removed from V and 3 bases from J, the gap between germline ends came to 26 bases. The sequencing sample was made of PBMCs or a T cell subset sorted from them (not recorded which). This receptor was taken from an adult woman who had mild COVID-19 (a few samples of this study predate the infection). Cell type and time point are not known. V gene TRBV29-1 combines with J gene TRBJ1-1, with TRBD1 as a possible D gene (6 bases). As DNA, the CDR3 is TGCAGCGTGGCAGCGTTGGATGGCGGGGACAAACACACTGAAGCTTTCTTT. Translated: CSVAALDGGDKHTEAFF.